This TCR beta chain was found in a study of cytomegalovirus exposure and HLA in healthy donors. Study results and limitations: Accurate prediction of HLA-A and HLA-B alleles (for most subjects) was reportedly achieved from TCR beta sequences.

A remark on this clone: The antigen is undetermined. Distinct nucleotide sequences in the sample also encode this CDR3.

The primer mix had 60 Vbeta and 13 Jbeta primers. How the authors handled the data: Unique TCR beta chains numbered around 80 million in a later analysis, with about 11 million shared. TCRdb's table, derived via immunoSEQ multiplex PCR, lists solely in-frame clones and lacks some. V, J and clone size derive from that table, while D and trimming were established from the DNA sequence. Among some 180,000 clones listed, roughly 87% were seen once. The ends were cut back, 6 bases at V and 6 bases at J, with 14 bases in the middle. Per the germline V gene, CDR1 is MNHEY and CDR2 is SMNVEV (reference sequence). This CDR3 contains 13 residues.

The chain recombines TRBV27 with TRBJ1-2; D is undetermined. This TCR came from a boy aged 2 to 10 in good health and CMV-seronegative. The sequenced sample consisted of PBMCs. This CDR3 reads CASSPAGGHGYTF. The CDR3 DNA reads TGTGCCAGCAGCCCTGCGGGCGGTCATGGCTACACCTTC.